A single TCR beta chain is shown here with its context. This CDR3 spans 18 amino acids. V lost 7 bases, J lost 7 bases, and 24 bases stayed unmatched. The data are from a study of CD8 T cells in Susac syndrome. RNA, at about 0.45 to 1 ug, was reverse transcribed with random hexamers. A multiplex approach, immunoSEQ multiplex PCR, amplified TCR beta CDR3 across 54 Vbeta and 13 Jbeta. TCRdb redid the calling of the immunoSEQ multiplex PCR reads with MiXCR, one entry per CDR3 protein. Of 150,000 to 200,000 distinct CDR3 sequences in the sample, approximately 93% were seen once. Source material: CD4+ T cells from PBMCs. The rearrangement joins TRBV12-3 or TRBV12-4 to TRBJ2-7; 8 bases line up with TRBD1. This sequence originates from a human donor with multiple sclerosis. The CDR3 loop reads CASTLTGARNGIRGEQYF. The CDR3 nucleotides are TGTGCCAGCACCTTGACAGGGGCTCGAAACGGGATAAGGGGGGAGCAGTACTTC.